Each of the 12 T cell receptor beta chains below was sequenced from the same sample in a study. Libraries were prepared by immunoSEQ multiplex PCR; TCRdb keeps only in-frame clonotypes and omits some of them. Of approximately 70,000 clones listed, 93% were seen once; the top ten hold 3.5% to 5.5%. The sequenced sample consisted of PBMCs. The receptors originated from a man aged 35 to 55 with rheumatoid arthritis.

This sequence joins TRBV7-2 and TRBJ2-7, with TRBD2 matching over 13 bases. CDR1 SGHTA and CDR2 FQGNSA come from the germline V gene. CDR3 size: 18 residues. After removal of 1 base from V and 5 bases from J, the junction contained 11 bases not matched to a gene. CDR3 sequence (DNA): TGTGCCAGCAGCTTAGTCACAGGTACTAGCGGGAGGGACGACGAGCAGTACTTC. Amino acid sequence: CASSLVTGTSGRDDEQYF.

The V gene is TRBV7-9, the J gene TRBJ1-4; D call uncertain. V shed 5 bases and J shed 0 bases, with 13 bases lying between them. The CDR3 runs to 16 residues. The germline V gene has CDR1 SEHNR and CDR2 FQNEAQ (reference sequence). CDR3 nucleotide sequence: TGTGCCAGCAGCCCCCCGCTTGGGGCAACTAATGAAAAACTGTTTTTT. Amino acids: CASSPPLGATNEKLFF.

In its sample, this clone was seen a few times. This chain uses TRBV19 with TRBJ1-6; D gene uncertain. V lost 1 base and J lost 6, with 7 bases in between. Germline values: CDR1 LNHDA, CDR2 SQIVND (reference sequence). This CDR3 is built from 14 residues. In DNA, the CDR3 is TGTGCCAGTAGTATAGTAGAGCTTAATTCACCCCTCCACTTT. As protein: CASSIVELNSPLHF. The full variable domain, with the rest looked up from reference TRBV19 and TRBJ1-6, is DGGITQSPKYLFRKEGQNVTLSCEQNLNHDAMYWYRQDPGQGLRLIYYSQIVNDFQKGDIAEGYSVSREKKESFPLTVTSAQKNPTAFYLCASSIVELNSPLHFGNGTRLTVT.

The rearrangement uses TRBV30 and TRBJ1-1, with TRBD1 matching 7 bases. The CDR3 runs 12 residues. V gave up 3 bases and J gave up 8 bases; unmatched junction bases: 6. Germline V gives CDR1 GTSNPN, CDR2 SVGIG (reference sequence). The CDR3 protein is CAWSEQGPEAFF. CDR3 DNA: TGTGCCTGGAGCGAACAGGGGCCCGAAGCTTTCTTT.

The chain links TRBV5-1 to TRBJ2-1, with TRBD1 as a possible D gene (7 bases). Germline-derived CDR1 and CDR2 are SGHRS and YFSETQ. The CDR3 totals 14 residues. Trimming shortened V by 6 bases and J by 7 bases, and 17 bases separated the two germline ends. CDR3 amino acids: CASTGGTVSNEQFF. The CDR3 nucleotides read TGCGCCAGCACAGGCGGGACAGTCAGTAATGAGCAGTTCTTC. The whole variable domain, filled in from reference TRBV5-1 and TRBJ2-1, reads KAGVTQTPRYLIKTRGQQVTLSCSPISGHRSVSWYQQTPGQGLQFLFEYFSETQRNKGNFPGRFSGRQFSNSRSEMNVSTLELGDSALYLCASTGGTVSNEQFFGPGTRLTVL.

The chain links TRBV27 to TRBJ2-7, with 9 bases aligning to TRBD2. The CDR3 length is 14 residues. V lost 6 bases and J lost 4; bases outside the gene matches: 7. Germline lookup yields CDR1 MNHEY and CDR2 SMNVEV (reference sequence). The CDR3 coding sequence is TGTGCCAGCAGGGGCGCGGGGGGGGCGTACGAGCAGTACTTC. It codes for CASRGAGGAYEQYF.

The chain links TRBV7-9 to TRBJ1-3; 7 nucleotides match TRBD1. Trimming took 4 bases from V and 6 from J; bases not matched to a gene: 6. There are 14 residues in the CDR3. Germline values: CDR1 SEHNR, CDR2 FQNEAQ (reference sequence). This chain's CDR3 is CASSSTGILNTIYF. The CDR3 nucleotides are TGTGCCAGCAGCTCGACAGGGATCTTAAACACCATATATTTT.

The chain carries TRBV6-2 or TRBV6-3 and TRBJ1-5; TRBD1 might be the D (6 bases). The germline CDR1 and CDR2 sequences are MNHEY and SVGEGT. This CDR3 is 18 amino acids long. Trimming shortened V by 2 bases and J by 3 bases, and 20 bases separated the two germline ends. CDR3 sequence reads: CASSYIKGGGRINQPQHF. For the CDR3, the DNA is TGTGCCAGCAGTTACATCAAGGGAGGGGGACGTATCAATCAGCCCCAGCATTTT.

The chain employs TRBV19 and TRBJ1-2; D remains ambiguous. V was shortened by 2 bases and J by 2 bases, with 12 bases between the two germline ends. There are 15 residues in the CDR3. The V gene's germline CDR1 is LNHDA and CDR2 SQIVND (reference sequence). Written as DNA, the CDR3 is TGTGCCAGTAGTATAATTCGGGGTATGAACTATGGCTACACCTTC. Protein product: CASSIIRGMNYGYTF.

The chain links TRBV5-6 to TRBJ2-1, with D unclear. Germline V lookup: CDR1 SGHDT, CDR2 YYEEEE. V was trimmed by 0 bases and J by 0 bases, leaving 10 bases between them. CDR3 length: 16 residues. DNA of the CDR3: TGTGCCAGCAGCTTGGAACTACGGAGCTCCTACAATGAGCAGTTCTTC. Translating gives CASSLELRSSYNEQFF.

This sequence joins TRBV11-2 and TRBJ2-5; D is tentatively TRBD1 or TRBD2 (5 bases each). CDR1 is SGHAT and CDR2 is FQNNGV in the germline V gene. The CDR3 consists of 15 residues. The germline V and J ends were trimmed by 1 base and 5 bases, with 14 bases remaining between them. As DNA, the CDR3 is TGTGCCAGCAGCTTAGGTCCGGGGCTGGGCGAGACCCAGTACTTC. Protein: CASSLGPGLGETQYF.

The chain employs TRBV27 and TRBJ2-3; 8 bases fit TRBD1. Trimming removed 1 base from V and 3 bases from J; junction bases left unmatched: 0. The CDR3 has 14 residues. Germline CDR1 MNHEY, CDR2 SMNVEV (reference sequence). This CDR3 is CASSLYRGTDTQYF. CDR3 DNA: TGTGCCAGCAGTTTATACAGGGGGACAGATACGCAGTATTTT.